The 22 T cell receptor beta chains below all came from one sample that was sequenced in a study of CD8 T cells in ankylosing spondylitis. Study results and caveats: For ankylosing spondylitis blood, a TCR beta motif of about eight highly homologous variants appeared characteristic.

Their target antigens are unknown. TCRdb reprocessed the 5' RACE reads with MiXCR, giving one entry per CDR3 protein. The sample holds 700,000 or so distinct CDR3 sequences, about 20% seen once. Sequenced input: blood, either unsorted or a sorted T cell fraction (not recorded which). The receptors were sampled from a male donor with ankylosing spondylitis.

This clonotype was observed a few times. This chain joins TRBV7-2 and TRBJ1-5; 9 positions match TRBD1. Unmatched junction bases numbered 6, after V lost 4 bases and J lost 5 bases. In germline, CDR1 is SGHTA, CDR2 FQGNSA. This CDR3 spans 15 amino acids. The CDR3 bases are TGTGCCAGCAGCTCCAACCGACAGGGGGATCAGCCCCAGCATTTT. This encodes CASSSNRQGDQPQHF.

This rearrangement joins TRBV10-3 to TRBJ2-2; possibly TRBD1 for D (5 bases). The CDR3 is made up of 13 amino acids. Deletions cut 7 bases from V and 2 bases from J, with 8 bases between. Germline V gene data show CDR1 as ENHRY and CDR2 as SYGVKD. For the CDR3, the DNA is TGTGCCATCAAAGACAGAAACACCGGGGAGCTGTTTTTT. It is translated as CAIKDRNTGELFF.

The CDR3 coding sequence is TGTGCCAGCAGTTTCCTAGGGGGCCAAGAGACCCAGTACTTC. This codes for CASSFLGGQETQYF. The genes are TRBV12-3 or TRBV12-4 and TRBJ2-5; D is possibly TRBD1 (6 bases). Trimming left V 3 bases short and J 1 base short, with 9 bases between. This CDR3 is 14 amino acids long.

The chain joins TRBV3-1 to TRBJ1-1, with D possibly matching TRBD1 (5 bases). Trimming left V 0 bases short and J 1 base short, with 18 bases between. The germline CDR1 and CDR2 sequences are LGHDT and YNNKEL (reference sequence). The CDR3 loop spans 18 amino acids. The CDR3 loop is CASSQDPSTPGPNTEAFF. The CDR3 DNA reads TGTGCCAGCAGCCAAGACCCCTCCACACCGGGGCCGAACACTGAAGCTTTCTTT.

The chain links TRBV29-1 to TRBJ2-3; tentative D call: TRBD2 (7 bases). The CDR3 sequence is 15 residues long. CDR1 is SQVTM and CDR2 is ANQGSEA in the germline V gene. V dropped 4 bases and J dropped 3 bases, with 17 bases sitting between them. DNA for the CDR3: TGCAGCGTTGGGGGGGCGGGGGATTCAACAGATACGCAGTATTTT. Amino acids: CSVGGAGDSTDTQYF.

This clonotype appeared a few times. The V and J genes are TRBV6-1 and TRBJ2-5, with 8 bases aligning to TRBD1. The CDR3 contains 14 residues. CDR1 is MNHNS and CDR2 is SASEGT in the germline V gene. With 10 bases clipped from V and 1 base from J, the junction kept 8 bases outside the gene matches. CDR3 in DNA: TGTGCCACCAGGACAGGGTCGGGCCAAGAGACCCAGTACTTC. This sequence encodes CATRTGSGQETQYF.

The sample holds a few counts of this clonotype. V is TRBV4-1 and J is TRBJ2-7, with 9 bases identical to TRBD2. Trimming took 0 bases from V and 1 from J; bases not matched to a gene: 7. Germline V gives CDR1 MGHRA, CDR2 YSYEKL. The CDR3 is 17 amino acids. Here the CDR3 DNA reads TGCGCCAGCAGCCAAGAAGGGGGGCTAGCGGGATCCTACGAGCAGTACTTC. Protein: CASSQEGGLAGSYEQYF.

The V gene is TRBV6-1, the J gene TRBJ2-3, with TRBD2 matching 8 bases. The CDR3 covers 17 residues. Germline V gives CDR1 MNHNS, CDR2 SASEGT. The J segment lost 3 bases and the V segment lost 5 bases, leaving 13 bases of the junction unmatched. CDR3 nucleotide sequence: TGTGCCAGCAGTCCTACCGGACTAGCCCGGGGAACAGATACGCAGTATTTT. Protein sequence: CASSPTGLARGTDTQYF.

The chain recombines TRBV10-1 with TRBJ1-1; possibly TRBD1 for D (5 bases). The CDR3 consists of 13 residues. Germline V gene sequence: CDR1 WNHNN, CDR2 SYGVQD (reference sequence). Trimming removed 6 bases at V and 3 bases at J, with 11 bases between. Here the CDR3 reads CASRDTLYTEAFF. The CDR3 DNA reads TGCGCCAGCAGGGACACTCTGTACACTGAAGCTTTCTTT.

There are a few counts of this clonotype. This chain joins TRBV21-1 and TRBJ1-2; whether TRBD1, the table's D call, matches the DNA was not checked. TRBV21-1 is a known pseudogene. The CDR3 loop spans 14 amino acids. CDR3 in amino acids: CASSSGTPNYGYTF. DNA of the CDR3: TGTGCCAGCAGCAGCGGGACACCAAACTATGGCTACACCTTC.

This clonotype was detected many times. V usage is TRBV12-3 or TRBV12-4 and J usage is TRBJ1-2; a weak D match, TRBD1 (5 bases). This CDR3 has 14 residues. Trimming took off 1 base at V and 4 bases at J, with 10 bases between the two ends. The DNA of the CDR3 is TGTGCCAGCAGTTTAGGGGGCGCGGGCTATGGCTACACCTTC. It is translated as CASSLGGAGYGYTF.

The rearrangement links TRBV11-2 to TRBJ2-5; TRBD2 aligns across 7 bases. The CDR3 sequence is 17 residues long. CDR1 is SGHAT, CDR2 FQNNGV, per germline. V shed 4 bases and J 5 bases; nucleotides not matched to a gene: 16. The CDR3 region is CASSSGGGGSGVETQYF. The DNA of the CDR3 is TGTGCCAGCAGCTCTGGGGGAGGCGGGAGCGGGGTGGAGACCCAGTACTTC.

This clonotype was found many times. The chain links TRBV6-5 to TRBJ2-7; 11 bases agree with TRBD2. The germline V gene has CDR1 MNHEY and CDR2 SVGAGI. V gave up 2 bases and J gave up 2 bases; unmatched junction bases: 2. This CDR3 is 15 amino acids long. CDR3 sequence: CASSYETSGAYEQYF. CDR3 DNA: TGTGCCAGCAGTTACGAGACTAGCGGGGCCTACGAGCAGTACTTC.

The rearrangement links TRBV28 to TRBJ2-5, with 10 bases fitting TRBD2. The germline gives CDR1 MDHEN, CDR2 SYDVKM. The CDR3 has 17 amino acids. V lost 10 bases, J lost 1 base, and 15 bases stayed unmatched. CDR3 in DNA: TGTGCCACCCGGGGAGGGGAAACTAGCGGGACCCAAGAGACCCAGTACTTC. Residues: CATRGGETSGTQETQYF.

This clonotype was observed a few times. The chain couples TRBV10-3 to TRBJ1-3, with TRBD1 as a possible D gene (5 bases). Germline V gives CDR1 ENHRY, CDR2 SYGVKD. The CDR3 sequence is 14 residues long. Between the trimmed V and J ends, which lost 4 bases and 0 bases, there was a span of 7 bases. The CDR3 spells CAISGQHSGNTIYF. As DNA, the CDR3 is TGTGCCATCAGTGGACAGCACTCTGGAAACACCATATATTTT.

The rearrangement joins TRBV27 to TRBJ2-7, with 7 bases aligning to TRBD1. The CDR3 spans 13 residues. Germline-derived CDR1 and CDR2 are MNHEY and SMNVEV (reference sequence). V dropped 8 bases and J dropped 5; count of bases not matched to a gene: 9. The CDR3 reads CASQGQMSDEQYF. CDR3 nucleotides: TGTGCCAGCCAGGGACAGATGTCCGACGAGCAGTACTTC.

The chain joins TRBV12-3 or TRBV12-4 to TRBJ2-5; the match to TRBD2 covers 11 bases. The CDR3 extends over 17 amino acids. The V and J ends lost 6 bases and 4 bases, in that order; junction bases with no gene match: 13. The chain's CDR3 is CASSRGGLAGGGETQYF. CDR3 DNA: TGTGCCAGCAGCCGAGGGGGTCTAGCGGGAGGAGGAGAGACCCAGTACTTC.

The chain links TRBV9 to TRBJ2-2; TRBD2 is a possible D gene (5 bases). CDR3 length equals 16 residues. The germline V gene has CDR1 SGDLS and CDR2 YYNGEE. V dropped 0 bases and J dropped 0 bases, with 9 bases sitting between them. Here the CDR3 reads CASSVDGSPNTGELFF. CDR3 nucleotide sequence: TGTGCCAGCAGCGTAGATGGGAGCCCGAACACCGGGGAGCTGTTTTTT. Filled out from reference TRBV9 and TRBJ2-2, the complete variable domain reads DSGVTQTPKHLITATGQRVTLRCSPRSGDLSVYWYQQSLDQGLQFLIQYYNGEERAKGNILERFSAQQFPDLHSELNLSSLELGDSALYFCASSVDGSPNTGELFFGEGSRLTVL.

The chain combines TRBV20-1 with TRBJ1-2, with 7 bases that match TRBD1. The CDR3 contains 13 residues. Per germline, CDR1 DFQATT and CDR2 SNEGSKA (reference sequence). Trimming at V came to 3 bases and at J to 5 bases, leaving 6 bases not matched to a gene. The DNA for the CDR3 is TGCAGTGCTAGCACAAAACAGGGGTATGGCTACACCTTC. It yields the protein CSASTKQGYGYTF.

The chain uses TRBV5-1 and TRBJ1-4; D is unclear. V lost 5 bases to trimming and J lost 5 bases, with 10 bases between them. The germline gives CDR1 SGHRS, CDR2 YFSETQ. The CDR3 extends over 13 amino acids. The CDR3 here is CASSVGSNEKLFF. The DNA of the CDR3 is TGCGCCAGCAGTGTCGGCAGCAATGAAAAACTGTTTTTT.

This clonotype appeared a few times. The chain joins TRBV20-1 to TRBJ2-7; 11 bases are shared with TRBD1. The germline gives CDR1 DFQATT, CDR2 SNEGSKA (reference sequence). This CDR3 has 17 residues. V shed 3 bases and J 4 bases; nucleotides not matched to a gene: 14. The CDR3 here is CSASSGQGARFGYEQYF. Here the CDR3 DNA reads TGCAGTGCTAGCTCTGGACAGGGGGCCAGGTTCGGGTACGAGCAGTACTTC.

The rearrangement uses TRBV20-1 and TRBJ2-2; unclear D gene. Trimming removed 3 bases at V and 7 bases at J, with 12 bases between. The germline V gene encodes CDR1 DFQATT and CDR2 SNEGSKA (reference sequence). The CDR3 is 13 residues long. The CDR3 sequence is CSASWSDGGELFF. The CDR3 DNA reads TGCAGTGCTAGTTGGTCGGACGGCGGGGAGCTGTTTTTT.